A single T cell receptor beta chain is shown here with its context. The sample is drawn from a study of cytomegalovirus exposure and HLA in healthy donors. The PCR was carried out with 60 Vbeta primers and 13 Jbeta primers. Sequencing was performed with immunoSEQ multiplex PCR; in TCRdb, only in-frame clones are kept and a portion is missing. The sample yields a few hundred thousand clones, 77% seen once. CDR1 SGHRS and CDR2 YFSETQ come from the germline V gene. The length of the CDR3 is 13 residues. Trimming pared 0 bases from V and 4 bases from J, leaving 7 bases between. This chain connects TRBV5-1 to TRBJ2-5; D uncertain. This TCR was recovered from a woman aged 55-75 years in good health and CMV-seropositive. What was sequenced was PBMCs. CDR3 loop: CASSLEHGETQYF. CDR3 nucleotide sequence: TGCGCCAGCAGCTTGGAGCATGGAGAGACCCAGTACTTC.